Sequencing of this TCR beta chain was carried out in a study of control samples from healthy donors and cancer patients. Germline V gene sequence: CDR1 SNHLY, CDR2 FYNNEI. Between the trimmed V and J ends, which lost 6 bases and 5 bases, there was a span of 7 bases. The CDR3 totals 11 residues. Here immunoSEQ multiplex PCR was the method, and the copy in TCRdb shows in-frame clones only, minus some. This sample has roughly 180,000 clones, with around 94% found just once. The chain combines TRBV2 with TRBJ2-5; no definite D call. The sequencing sample was made of blood. The sequence came from a woman aged 18-29 years in good health. The CDR3 bases are TGTGCCAGCAGACCCAAGGAGACCCAGTACTTC. Protein sequence: CASRPKETQYF.